The sequence of this T cell receptor (beta chain) was determined in a study of regulatory T cells in long-lasting Graves disease. V shed 5 bases and J shed 7 bases, with 20 bases lying between them. The CDR3 is made up of 15 amino acids. Investigators prepared the TCR beta libraries by applying iRepertoire HTBI primers and Arm-PCR of CDR3 regions. Original data processing: Samples collectively showed fewer than 80 TRBV and fewer than 15 TRBJ segments. TCRdb analysed the multiplex PCR reads with MiXCR anew, one entry per CDR3 protein. The V and J calls were not made by the authors but by TCRdb's processing. The sample lists approximately 540,000 distinct CDR3 sequences; 12% were seen once. Stated time point: newly diagnosed GD, antithyroid drugs for less than 3 months. After RNA was extracted from PBMCs, the TCR library was made from it. All patients originated from an endocrinology department located in Xi'an, China.

This sample also appeared in a second study, on T cells in Graves' hyperthyroidism and ophthalmopathy.

The receptor was derived from a woman younger than 45 with Graves disease. The chain links TRBV12-3 or TRBV12-4 to TRBJ1-2; perhaps TRBD1 as D (6 bases). Sequencing was performed on peripheral blood mononuclear cells (PBMCs), taken at new diagnosis, from a patient treated with antithyroid drugs. This CDR3 is CASSLSGHTPIGYTF. The CDR3 DNA follows: TGTGCCAGCAGTCTATCGGGACATACCCCGATTGGCTACACCTTC.